This TCR beta chain was recorded in a study of T cells in women clearing cervical HPV infection. Study-level information: Controls gave blood once infection was undetectable; cases at lesion identification. HLA type could not be excluded as a confounder.

Study conclusions and caveats: Unknown T-cell numbers per sample may underlie the richness differences.

V was shortened by 6 bases and J by 6 bases, with 11 bases between the two germline ends. The CDR3 contains 12 residues. Cervical HPV DNA detected by MY09/MY11 PCR, typed by dot-blot. The repertoire was sequenced with immunoSEQ multiplex PCR; TCRdb's copy has only in-frame clones and lacks some. The sample includes about 24,000 clones. As to this clone: Its antigen is unidentified. The read is 3 residues too short to cover the CDR3 end, so that end is filled in from the germline J gene.

The chain couples TRBV12-3 or TRBV12-4 to TRBJ1-2; D is perhaps TRBD1 (5 bases). The TCR comes from a woman between 18 and 70 years old with a cervical HPV16 infection that either progressed to CIN3+ or cleared (not recorded which). The material sequenced was blood buffy coat. The CDR3 loop reads CASSLGLDGYTF. The covered CDR3 bases are TGTGCCAGCAGCCTGGGACTGGATGGC.